This T cell receptor (beta chain) came from a study of blood T cell repertoires in COVID-19. This clone was seen once. The CDR3 runs to 14 residues. The germline V gene has CDR1 SGHNT and CDR2 YYREEE (reference sequence). V lost 4 bases to trimming and J lost 4 bases, with 12 bases between them. Using immunoSEQ multiplex PCR, the repertoire was profiled, and TCRdb retains in-frame clones only, with some absent. The sample shows some 100,000 clones, approximately 92% of them seen only once. J is TRBJ1-3 and V is TRBV5-4; maybe TRBD1 (6 bases). The material sequenced was peripheral blood. The TCR sequence derives from a woman aged 55-70 years with active COVID-19. CDR3 protein: CASSTQGFGNTIYF. As DNA, the CDR3 is TGTGCCAGCAGCACACAGGGTTTCGGAAACACCATATATTTT.